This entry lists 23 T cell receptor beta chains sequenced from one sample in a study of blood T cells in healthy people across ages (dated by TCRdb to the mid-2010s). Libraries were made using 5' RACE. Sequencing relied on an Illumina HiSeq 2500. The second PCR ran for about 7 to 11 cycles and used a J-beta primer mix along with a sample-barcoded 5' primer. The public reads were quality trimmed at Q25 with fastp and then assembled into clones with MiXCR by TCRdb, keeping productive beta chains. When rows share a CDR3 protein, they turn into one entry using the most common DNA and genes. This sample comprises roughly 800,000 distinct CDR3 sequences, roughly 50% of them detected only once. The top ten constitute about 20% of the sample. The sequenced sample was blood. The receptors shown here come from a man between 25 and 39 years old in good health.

The CDR3 DNA sequence: TGTGCCAGCAGTGCAGCGGGGTTAGAGACCCAGTACTTC. Protein: CASSAAGLETQYF. This chain connects TRBV25-1 to TRBJ2-5; TRBD2 matches 7 bases. The CDR3 length is 13 residues. V was clipped by 4 bases and J by 4 bases; unmatched bases: 3. CDR1 MGHDK and CDR2 SYGVNS come from the germline V gene. The full variable domain, with the rest looked up from reference TRBV25-1 and TRBJ2-5, is EADIYQTPRYLVIGTGKKITLECSQTMGHDKMYWYQQDPGMELHLIHYSYGVNSTEKGDLSSESTVSRIRTEHFPLTLESARPSHTSQYLCASSAAGLETQYFGPGTRLLVL.

In DNA form, the CDR3 reads TGTGCCAGCAGTGAAAGGTATAAAGGGGCCAACGTCCTGACTTTC. Encoded protein: CASSERYKGANVLTF. The chain joins TRBV6-1 to TRBJ2-6; D call uncertain. Trimming pared 2 bases from V and 4 bases from J, leaving 9 bases between. This CDR3 has 15 residues. Per the germline V gene, CDR1 is MNHNS and CDR2 is SASEGT.

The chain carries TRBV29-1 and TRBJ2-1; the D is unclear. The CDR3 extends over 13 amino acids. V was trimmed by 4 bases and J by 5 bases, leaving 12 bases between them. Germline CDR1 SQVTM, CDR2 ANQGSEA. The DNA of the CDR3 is TGCAGCGTTGGCCCCTTCAACCACAATGAGCAGTTCTTC. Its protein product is CSVGPFNHNEQFF.

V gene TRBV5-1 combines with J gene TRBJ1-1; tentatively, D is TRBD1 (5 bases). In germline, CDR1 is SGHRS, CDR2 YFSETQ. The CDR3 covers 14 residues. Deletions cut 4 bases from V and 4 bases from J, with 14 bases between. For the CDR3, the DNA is TGCGCCAGCAGCCGAGGGGAACGGGGCACTGAAGCTTTCTTT. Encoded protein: CASSRGERGTEAFF. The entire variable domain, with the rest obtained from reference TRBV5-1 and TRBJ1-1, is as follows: KAGVTQTPRYLIKTRGQQVTLSCSPISGHRSVSWYQQTPGQGLQFLFEYFSETQRNKGNFPGRFSGRQFSNSRSEMNVSTLELGDSALYLCASSRGERGTEAFFGQGTRLTVV.

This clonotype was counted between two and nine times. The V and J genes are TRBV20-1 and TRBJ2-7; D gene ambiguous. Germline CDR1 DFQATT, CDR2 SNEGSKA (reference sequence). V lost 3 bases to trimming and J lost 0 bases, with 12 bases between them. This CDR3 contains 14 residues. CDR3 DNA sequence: TGCAGTGCTAGGTCAGCCCTAAACTCCTACGAGCAGTACTTC. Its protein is CSARSALNSYEQYF.

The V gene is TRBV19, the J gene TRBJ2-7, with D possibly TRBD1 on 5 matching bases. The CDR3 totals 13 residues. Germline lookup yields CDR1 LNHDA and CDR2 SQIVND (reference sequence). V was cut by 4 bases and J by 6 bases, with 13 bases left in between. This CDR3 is CASSTDRWGEQYF. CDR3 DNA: TGTGCCAGTAGTACAGACAGATGGGGCGAGCAGTACTTC.

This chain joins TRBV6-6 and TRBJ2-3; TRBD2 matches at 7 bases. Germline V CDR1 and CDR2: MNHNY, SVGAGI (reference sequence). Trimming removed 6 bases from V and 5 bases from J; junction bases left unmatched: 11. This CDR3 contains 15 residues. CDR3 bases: TGTGCCAGCAGGGGTCTGGGAGGGGAAGTAGATACGCAGTATTTT. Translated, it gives CASRGLGGEVDTQYF.

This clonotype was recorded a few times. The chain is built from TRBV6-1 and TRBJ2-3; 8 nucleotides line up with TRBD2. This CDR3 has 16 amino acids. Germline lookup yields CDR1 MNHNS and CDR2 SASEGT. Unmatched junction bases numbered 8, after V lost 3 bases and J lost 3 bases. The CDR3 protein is CASSELAGFKTDTQYF. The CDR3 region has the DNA TGTGCCAGCAGTGAGTTAGCGGGGTTTAAAACAGATACGCAGTATTTT.

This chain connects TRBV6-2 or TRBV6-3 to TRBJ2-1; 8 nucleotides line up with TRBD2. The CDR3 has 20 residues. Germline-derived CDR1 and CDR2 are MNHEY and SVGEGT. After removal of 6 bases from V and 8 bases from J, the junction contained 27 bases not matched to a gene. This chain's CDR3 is CASSYEITRLATLPGDEQFF. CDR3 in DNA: TGTGCCAGCAGCTATGAAATAACCAGACTAGCGACCTTACCGGGGGATGAGCAGTTCTTC.

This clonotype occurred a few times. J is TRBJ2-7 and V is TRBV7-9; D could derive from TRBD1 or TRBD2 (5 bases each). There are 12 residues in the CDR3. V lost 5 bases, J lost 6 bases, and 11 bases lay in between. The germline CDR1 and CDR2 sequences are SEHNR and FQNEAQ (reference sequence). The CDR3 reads CASSMKGPEQYF. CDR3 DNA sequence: TGTGCCAGCAGCATGAAGGGACCCGAGCAGTACTTC.

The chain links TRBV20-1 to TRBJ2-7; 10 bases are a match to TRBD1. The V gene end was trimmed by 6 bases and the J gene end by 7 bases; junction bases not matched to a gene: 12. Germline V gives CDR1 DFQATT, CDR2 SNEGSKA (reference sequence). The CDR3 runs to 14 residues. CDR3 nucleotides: TGCAGTGCGCGAGGGGACAGGGGCGTAGGTGAGCAGTACTTC. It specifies CSARGDRGVGEQYF.

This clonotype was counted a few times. The CDR3 loop is CASSPGQAAYEQYF. CDR3 coding DNA: TGTGCCAGCAGTCCCGGACAGGCTGCCTACGAGCAGTACTTC. The gene calls are TRBV6-6 and TRBJ2-7; 7 bases map to TRBD1. The CDR3 consists of 14 residues. Germline V gives CDR1 MNHNY, CDR2 SVGAGI (reference sequence). Trimming at V came to 5 bases and at J to 2 bases, leaving 6 bases not matched to a gene.

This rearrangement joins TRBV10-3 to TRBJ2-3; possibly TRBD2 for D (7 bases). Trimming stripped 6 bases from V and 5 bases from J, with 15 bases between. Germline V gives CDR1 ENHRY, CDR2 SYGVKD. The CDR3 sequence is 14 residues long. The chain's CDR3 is CAIREGGGGDTQYF. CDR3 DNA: TGTGCCATCAGGGAGGGGGGGGGCGGAGATACGCAGTATTTT.

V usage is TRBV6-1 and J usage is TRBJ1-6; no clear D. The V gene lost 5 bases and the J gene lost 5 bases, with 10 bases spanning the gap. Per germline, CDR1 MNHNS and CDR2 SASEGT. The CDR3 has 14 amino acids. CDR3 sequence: CASSRGGDNSPLHF. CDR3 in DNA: TGTGCCAGCAGTCGGGGAGGAGATAATTCACCCCTCCACTTT.

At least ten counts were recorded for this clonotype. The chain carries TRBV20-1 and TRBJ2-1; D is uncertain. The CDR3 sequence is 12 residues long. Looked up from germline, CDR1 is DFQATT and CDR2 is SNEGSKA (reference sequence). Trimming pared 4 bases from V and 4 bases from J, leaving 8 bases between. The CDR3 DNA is TGCAGTGCTATGGACCTATACAATGAGCAGTTCTTC. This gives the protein CSAMDLYNEQFF.

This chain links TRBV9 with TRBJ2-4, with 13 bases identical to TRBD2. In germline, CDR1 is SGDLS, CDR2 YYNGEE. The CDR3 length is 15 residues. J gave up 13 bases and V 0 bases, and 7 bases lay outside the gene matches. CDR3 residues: CASSVGLAGGREQYF. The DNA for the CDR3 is TGTGCCAGCAGCGTAGGACTAGCGGGAGGTCGGGAGCAGTACTTC. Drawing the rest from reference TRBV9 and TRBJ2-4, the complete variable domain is DSGVTQTPKHLITATGQRVTLRCSPRSGDLSVYWYQQSLDQGLQFLIQYYNGEERAKGNILERFSAQQFPDLHSELNLSSLELGDSALYFCASSVGLAGGREQYFGAGTRLSVL.

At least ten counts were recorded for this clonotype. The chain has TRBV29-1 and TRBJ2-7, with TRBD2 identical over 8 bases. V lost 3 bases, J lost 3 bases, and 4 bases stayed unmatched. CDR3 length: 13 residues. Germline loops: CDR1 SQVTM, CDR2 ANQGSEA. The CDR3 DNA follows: TGCAGCGTTGAGGGTGCGGGAGGCTACGAGCAGTACTTC. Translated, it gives CSVEGAGGYEQYF.

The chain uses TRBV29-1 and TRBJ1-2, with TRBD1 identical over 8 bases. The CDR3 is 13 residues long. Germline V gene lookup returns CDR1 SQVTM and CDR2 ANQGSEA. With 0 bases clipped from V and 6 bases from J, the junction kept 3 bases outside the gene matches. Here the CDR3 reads CSVEDRQGNGYTF. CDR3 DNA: TGCAGCGTTGAAGATCGACAGGGGAATGGCTACACCTTC.

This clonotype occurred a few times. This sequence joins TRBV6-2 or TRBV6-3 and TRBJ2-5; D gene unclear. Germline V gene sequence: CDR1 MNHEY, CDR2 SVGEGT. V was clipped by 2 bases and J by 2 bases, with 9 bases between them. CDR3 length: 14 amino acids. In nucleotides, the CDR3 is TGTGCCAGCAGTTACCCAGGAATGCAAGAGACCCAGTACTTC. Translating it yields CASSYPGMQETQYF.

The CDR3 reads CAISSQPIQTVGTEAFF. In nucleotides, the CDR3 is TGTGCCATCAGCTCACAGCCGATTCAGACCGTAGGCACTGAAGCTTTCTTT. The chain recombines TRBV10-3 with TRBJ1-1; D not resolved. Germline V CDR1 and CDR2: ENHRY, SYGVKD. Trimming stripped 6 bases from V and 4 bases from J, with 24 bases between. The CDR3 length is 17 residues.

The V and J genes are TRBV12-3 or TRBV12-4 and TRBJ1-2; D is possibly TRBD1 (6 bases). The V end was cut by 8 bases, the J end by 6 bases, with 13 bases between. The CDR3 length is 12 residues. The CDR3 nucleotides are TGTGCCAGCGGAAAACACAGGGATGGCTACACCTTC. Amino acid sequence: CASGKHRDGYTF.

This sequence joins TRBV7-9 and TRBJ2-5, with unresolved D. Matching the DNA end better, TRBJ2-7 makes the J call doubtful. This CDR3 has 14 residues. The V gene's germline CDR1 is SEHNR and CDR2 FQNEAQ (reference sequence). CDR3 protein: CASSLGQIDYEQYF. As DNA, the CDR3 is TGTGCCAGCAGCTTAGGCCAGATCGACTACGAGCAGTACTTC.

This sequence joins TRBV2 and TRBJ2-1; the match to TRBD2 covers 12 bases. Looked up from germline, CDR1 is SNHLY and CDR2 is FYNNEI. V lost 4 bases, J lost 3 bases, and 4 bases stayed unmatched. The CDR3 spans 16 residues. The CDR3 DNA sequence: TGTGCCAGCAGTGCGGAGACTAGCGGGAGCTACAATGAGCAGTTCTTC. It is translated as CASSAETSGSYNEQFF.